Presented here are 20 T cell receptor beta chains from one specimen sequenced in a study of T cell changes during pregnancy in multiple sclerosis. Here immunoSEQ multiplex PCR was the method, and the copy in TCRdb shows in-frame clones only, minus some. The table lists roughly 34,000 clones, 85% to 90% of them singletons. The specimen comprised CD8+ T cells from peripheral blood mononuclear cells, sampled in the third trimester of pregnancy. Every receptor here comes from a female donor with multiple sclerosis, enrolled in a pregnancy study.

This chain uses TRBV7-9 with TRBJ1-1; no definite D call. V lost 0 bases, J lost 11 bases, and 16 bases lay in between. The CDR3 length is 14 residues. Germline-derived CDR1 and CDR2 are SEHNR and FQNEAQ (reference sequence). The CDR3 region has the DNA TGTGCCAGCAGCTTAGCGCCGACGCCCAGCGATGCTTTCTTT. Protein: CASSLAPTPSDAFF.

The V call is TRBV12-5, the J call TRBJ1-5, with D unresolved. Per germline, CDR1 LGHNT and CDR2 FRNRAP. CDR3 length equals 14 residues. The V gene lost 1 base and the J gene lost 3 bases, with 7 bases spanning the gap. The CDR3 nucleotides read TGTGCTAGTGGTTTGGGAGGGCCCAATCAGCCCCAGCATTTT. Translation gives CASGLGGPNQPQHF.

The rearrangement links TRBV5-6 to TRBJ2-7; 8 bases are a match to TRBD1. The V and J ends lost 4 bases and 2 bases, in that order; junction bases with no gene match: 5. CDR1 is SGHDT and CDR2 is YYEEEE in the germline V gene. This CDR3 is 14 amino acids long. The CDR3 protein is CASSDGTGPYEQYF. CDR3 sequence (DNA): TGTGCCAGCAGCGACGGGACAGGACCCTACGAGCAGTACTTC.

The V call is TRBV27, the J call TRBJ2-3; TRBD2 agrees at 11 bases. Germline trimming cut 1 base from V and 6 bases from J; bases unmatched to any gene: 6. CDR1 is MNHEY and CDR2 is SMNVEV in the germline V gene (reference sequence). This CDR3 contains 16 residues. The CDR3 sequence is CASSLLAGGPVDTQYF. The CDR3 region has the DNA TGTGCCAGCAGTTTATTAGCGGGGGGGCCTGTCGATACGCAGTATTTT.

CDR3 amino acids: CASSADREGMYEQYF. CDR3 in DNA: TGTGCCAGCAGCGCGGACAGGGAGGGGATGTACGAGCAGTACTTC. The chain has TRBV9 and TRBJ2-7, with TRBD1 as a possible D gene (8 bases). Trimming stripped 3 bases from V and 4 bases from J, with 17 bases between. This CDR3 is built from 15 residues. Germline CDR1 and CDR2: SGDLS and YYNGEE.

This chain links TRBV19 with TRBJ2-2; a possible D gene is TRBD1 (6 bases). The V gene lost 5 bases and the J gene lost 1 base, with 8 bases spanning the gap. CDR1 LNHDA and CDR2 SQIVND come from the germline V gene (reference sequence). The CDR3 consists of 14 residues. For the CDR3, the DNA is TGTGCCAGTAGTCCGGGACAGAACACCGGGGAGCTGTTTTTT. It is translated as CASSPGQNTGELFF.

The CDR3 nucleotides read TGTGCCAGCCAAGGGGTTTCCTACAATGAGCAGTTCTTC. It codes for CASQGVSYNEQFF. The gene calls are TRBV9 and TRBJ2-1, with D possibly TRBD1 on 5 matching bases. Trimming took off 7 bases at V and 1 base at J, with 9 bases between the two ends. The germline gives CDR1 SGDLS, CDR2 YYNGEE. CDR3 length: 13 residues.

A few counts support this clone. The V and J genes are TRBV27 and TRBJ1-6; D is unclear. In germline, CDR1 is MNHEY, CDR2 SMNVEV (reference sequence). The CDR3 loop spans 15 amino acids. V was pared by 3 bases and J by 6 bases, with 12 bases between. The CDR3 reads CASSFLGGGNSPLHF. In nucleotides, the CDR3 is TGTGCCAGCAGTTTTCTAGGCGGAGGTAATTCACCCCTCCACTTT.

There are a few counts of this clone. The chain employs TRBV19 and TRBJ1-5, with D maybe TRBD1 (5 bases). V was trimmed by 6 bases and J by 7 bases, leaving 16 bases between them. CDR1 and CDR2 from the germline V gene are LNHDA and SQIVND (reference sequence). There are 14 residues in the CDR3. The CDR3: CASSWGGASQPQHF. For the CDR3, the DNA is TGTGCCAGTAGCTGGGGAGGGGCAAGCCAGCCCCAGCATTTT.

The CDR3 loop is CASSRAGGYYNEQFF. The CDR3 DNA sequence: TGTGCCAGCAGCCGAGCGGGGGGCTACTACAATGAGCAGTTCTTC. This sequence joins TRBV9 and TRBJ2-1; TRBD2 aligns across 9 bases. There are 15 residues in the CDR3. Germline V gene sequence: CDR1 SGDLS, CDR2 YYNGEE. The junction had 5 bases not matched to a gene; V was cut back by 4 bases and J by 3 bases.

The chain joins TRBV19 to TRBJ1-2, with D unclear. Deletions cut 0 bases from V and 2 bases from J, with 7 bases between. The CDR3 covers 14 residues. CDR1 and CDR2 from the germline V gene are LNHDA and SQIVND (reference sequence). The CDR3 reads CASSIDTGNYGYTF. Here the CDR3 DNA reads TGTGCCAGTAGTATAGATACGGGGAACTATGGCTACACCTTC.

The CDR3 DNA reads TGTGCCAGTACTGCTGACAGGGACTACAATGAGCAGTTCTTC. It specifies CASTADRDYNEQFF. The chain employs TRBV19 and TRBJ2-1; 7 positions match TRBD1. This CDR3 is built from 14 residues. V lost 7 bases, J lost 3 bases, and 6 bases stayed unmatched. From germline, CDR1 is LNHDA and CDR2 SQIVND (reference sequence).

The chain uses TRBV4-3 and TRBJ2-7, with 10 bases identical to TRBD1. Per the germline V gene, CDR1 is LGHNA and CDR2 is YSLEER. This CDR3 has 15 amino acids. The J segment lost 7 bases and the V segment lost 5 bases, leaving 11 bases of the junction unmatched. This CDR3 is CASSYSGTGEREQYF. In DNA form, the CDR3 reads TGCGCCAGCAGCTATTCCGGGACAGGGGAGAGGGAGCAGTACTTC.

This clone came up a few times. This chain connects TRBV13 to TRBJ2-5; TRBD1 aligns across 9 bases. The germline CDR1 and CDR2 sequences are PRHDT and FYEKMQ (reference sequence). The CDR3 extends over 15 amino acids. V lost 5 bases, J lost 4 bases, and 8 bases stayed unmatched. CDR3: CASSVGQGSSETQYF. The CDR3 DNA reads as TGTGCCAGCAGCGTGGGACAGGGCTCCTCAGAGACCCAGTACTTC.

This chain joins TRBV4-3 and TRBJ1-5; no reliable D call. Trimming took off 3 bases at V and 5 bases at J, with 8 bases between the two ends. The germline CDR1 and CDR2 sequences are LGHNA and YSLEER. The length of the CDR3 is 13 residues. The CDR3 sequence: CASSQQTYQPQHF. The CDR3 bases are TGCGCCAGCAGCCAGCAGACTTATCAGCCCCAGCATTTT.

V usage is TRBV7-6 and J usage is TRBJ1-4, with D possibly being TRBD1 (5 bases). The germline V gene encodes CDR1 SGHVS and CDR2 FNYEAQ. This CDR3 region has 15 residues. Trimming cost V 2 bases and J 5 bases, with 12 bases left between them. The CDR3 sequence is CASSLSWGGNEKLFF. CDR3 bases: TGTGCCAGCAGCTTATCGTGGGGGGGGAATGAAAAACTGTTTTTT.

J is TRBJ2-7 and V is TRBV13; TRBD1 agrees at 9 bases. Trimming removed 5 bases from V and 3 bases from J; junction bases left unmatched: 5. CDR3 length equals 14 residues. Germline V gene lookup returns CDR1 PRHDT and CDR2 FYEKMQ (reference sequence). In DNA, the CDR3 is TGTGCCAGCAGCCGGGGACAGGGAGGCTACGAGCAGTACTTC. Translation gives CASSRGQGGYEQYF.

The V gene is TRBV4-3, the J gene TRBJ2-1, with 9 bases that match TRBD2. J gave up 2 bases and V 4 bases, and 3 bases lay outside the gene matches. CDR1 is LGHNA, CDR2 YSLEER, per germline. This CDR3 is built from 15 residues. The CDR3 region has the DNA TGCGCCAGCAGCCCTAGCGGGGTCACCTACAATGAGCAGTTCTTC. It translates to CASSPSGVTYNEQFF.

The V call is TRBV6-5, the J call TRBJ1-1; possible D gene TRBD1, 5 bases. The CDR3 runs 15 residues. The V gene lost 5 bases and the J gene lost 1 base, with 14 bases spanning the gap. Germline values: CDR1 MNHEY, CDR2 SVGAGI. The CDR3 region has the DNA TGTGCCAGCAGTACGCGGGACTCCCGGAACACTGAAGCTTTCTTT. Protein sequence: CASSTRDSRNTEAFF.

This chain joins TRBV5-6 and TRBJ2-1; 9 nucleotides align to TRBD1. J lost 6 bases, V lost 7 bases, and 8 bases had no gene match. Germline values: CDR1 SGHDT, CDR2 YYEEEE. This CDR3 spans 14 amino acids. The CDR3: CASCFGTGSNEQFF. The CDR3 nucleotides are TGTGCCAGCTGTTTCGGGACAGGGAGCAATGAGCAGTTCTTC. Full variable domain (rest looked up from reference TRBV5-6 and TRBJ2-1): DAGVTQSPTHLIKTRGQQVTLRCSPKSGHDTVSWYQQALGQGPQFIFQYYEEEERQRGNFPDRFSGHQFPNYSSELNVNALLLGDSALYLCASCFGTGSNEQFFGPGTRLTVL.